This T cell receptor beta chain was captured in a study of beta chain features in type 1 diabetes. This CDR3 is built from 11 residues. The germline gives CDR1 MDHEN, CDR2 SYDVKM. V was clipped by 2 bases and J by 4 bases, with 2 bases between them. Isolated RNA was reverse transcribed in full, so expressed TCRB transcripts were sequenced. Profiled with immunoSEQ multiplex PCR; TCRdb holds only in-frame clones, not every one. The table includes hundreds of thousands of clones, 10% to 15% detected once. Overall study findings and caveats: Researchers report that Type 1 diabetes patients had moderately but significantly shorter TCRB CDR3s across all four CD4+ subsets. Sequencing used cDNA, and cells with high TCR expression could therefore be over-represented.

This clone was detected only a few times. Its specificity is unknown. This sequence joins TRBV28 and TRBJ1-1; D unresolved. The TCR was taken from a man aged 18 to 35 with type 1 diabetes. The source material was naive CD4+ T cells from blood. The CDR3 nucleotides are TGTGCCAGCAGTTTAATCACTGAAGCTTTCTTT. Translating it yields CASSLITEAFF.